Included here is one TCR beta chain sequence, with context. The antigen remains undetermined. The sample belongs to a study of T-cell reconstitution after alpha-beta-depleted transplantation in children. This CDR3 comprises 12 residues. V lost 7 bases and J 0 bases, leaving 5 bases between the germline ends. Germline CDR1 and CDR2: LGHNT and FRNRAP. Broader study findings: Diversity of TCRbeta at day 60 was high in some patients, arising from surviving recipient T cells and thymic progenitors.

A library of TCRbeta sequences, prepared with unique molecular identifiers, was generated. TCRdb reanalysed the PCR reads using MiXCR and keeps one entry per CDR3 protein. The sample has fewer than 500,000 distinct CDR3 sequences, about 45% seen once. The sequence was collected from a girl aged 2-10 years with aplastic anemia, due to receive a stem cell transplant. This sequence joins TRBV12-5 and TRBJ2-3, with D hard to call. The sample in question was PBMCs, obtained before TCRalphabeta/CD19-depleted stem cell transplant. The CDR3 is CASAGSTDTQYF. The CDR3 DNA reads TGTGCTAGTGCAGGTAGCACAGATACGCAGTATTTT. Using reference TRBV12-5 and TRBJ2-3 for the parts outside the CDR3, the full variable domain is DARVTQTPRHKVTEMGQEVTMRCQPILGHNTVFWYRQTMMQGLELLAYFRNRAPLDDSGMPKDRFSAEMPDATLATLKIQPSEPRDSAVYFCASAGSTDTQYFGPGTRLTVL.